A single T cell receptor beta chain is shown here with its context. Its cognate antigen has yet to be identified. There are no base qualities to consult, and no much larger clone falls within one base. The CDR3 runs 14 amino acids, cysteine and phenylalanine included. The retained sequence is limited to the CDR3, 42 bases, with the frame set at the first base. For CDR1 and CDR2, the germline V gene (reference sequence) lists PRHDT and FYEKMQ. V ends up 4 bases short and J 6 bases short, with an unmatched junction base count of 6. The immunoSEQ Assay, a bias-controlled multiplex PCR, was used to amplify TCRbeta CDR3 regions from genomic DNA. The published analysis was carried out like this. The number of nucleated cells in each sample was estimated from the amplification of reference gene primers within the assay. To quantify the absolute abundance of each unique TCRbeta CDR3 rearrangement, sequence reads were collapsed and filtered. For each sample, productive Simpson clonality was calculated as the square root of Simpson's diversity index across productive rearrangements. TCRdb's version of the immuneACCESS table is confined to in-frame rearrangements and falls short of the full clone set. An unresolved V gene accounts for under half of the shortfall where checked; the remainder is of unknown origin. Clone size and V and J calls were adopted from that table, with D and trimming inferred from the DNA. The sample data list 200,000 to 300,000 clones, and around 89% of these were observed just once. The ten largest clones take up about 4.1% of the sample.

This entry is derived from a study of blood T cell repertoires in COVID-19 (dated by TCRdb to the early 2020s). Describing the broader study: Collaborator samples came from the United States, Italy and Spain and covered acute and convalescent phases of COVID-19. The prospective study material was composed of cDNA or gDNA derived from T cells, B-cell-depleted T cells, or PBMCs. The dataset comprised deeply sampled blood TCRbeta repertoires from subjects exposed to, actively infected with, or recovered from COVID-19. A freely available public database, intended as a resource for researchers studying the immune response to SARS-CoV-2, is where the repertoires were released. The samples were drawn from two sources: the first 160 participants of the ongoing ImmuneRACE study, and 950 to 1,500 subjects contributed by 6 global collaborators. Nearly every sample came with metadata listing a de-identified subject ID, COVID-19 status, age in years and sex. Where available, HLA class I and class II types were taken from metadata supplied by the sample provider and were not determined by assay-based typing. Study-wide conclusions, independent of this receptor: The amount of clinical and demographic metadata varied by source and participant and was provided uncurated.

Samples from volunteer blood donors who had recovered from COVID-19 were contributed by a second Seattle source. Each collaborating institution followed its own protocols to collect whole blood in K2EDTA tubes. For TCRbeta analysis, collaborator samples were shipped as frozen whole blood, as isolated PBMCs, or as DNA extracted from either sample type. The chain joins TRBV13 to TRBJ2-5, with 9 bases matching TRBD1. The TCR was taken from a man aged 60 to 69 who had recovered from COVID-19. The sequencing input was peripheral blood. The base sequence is TGTGCCAGCAGCTATGGACAGGGGTTAAAGACCCAGTACTTC. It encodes CASSYGQGLKTQYF.